Reported below is one TCR beta chain. Its antigen specificity is not known. No per-base quality is available; no much larger clone lies one base away. The sample comes from a study of shared clonotypes between healthy human individuals (dated by TCRdb to 2020 to 2022). General notes on the study: The cohort included three men and a couple of women between 18 and 49 years of age. For each donor, CD4 naive and CD4 memory were each given three plates, CD8 naive was given two plates, and CD8 memory was given one plate. The study deeply sequenced blood TCR repertoires of five healthy adults to estimate repertoire size and the extent of clonotype sharing between individuals. Libraries were prepared and TCR repertoires were sequenced by different laboratories using diverse techniques, in order to increase sequencing depth and limit assay-specific biases. Each donor's leukapheresis produced roughly between roughly 0.9 and 9 billion PBMCs.

TCR CDR3 regions were amplified from genomic DNA by multiplex PCR using the deep immunoSEQ assay. Extracted genomic DNA from each cell subset was spread evenly across all wells of several immunoSEQ 96-well plates, with each plate serving as a replicate. For sorted subsets, each replicate PCR was loaded with about 0.2 ug genomic DNA, equivalent to 32,000 or so T cell genomes. The purified libraries were quantified using a Qubit 3.0 fluorometer, sized with a Bioanalyzer 2100, and then quantified again using the KAPA Library Quantification kit. Every immunoSEQ 96-well plate was sequenced on a dedicated single-read 150-cycle Illumina NextSeq 550 flow cell. Concerning the study's data processing: Because the immunoSEQ output held only junctional sequences and lacked quality scores, the filtering could not match the filtering applied to full-length reads. Sequences were annotated with PyIR, a Python wrapper for IgBLAST v1.9, using IMGT germline references to assign V/J genes and CDR3. Reads with weak V/J assignments (E-value above 1e-6), missing CDR3, stop codons, out-of-frame junctions, or ambiguous translated residues were removed. V3J clonotypes were defined as sequences sharing an identical inferred V gene, J gene, and CDR3 amino acid sequence. Percentage overlap between repertoires was computed as shared unique clonotypes divided by the size of the smaller repertoire. Richness of each repertoire was evaluated using RTK rarefaction, the Chao1 estimator, and Recon v2.1 estimates of unobserved clonotypes. For all TCRbeta clonotypes obtained by the gDNA method from several donors, generation probabilities were computed with OLGA. The table comes from immuneACCESS by way of TCRdb, which keeps in-frame sequences with V and J called. Part of the clones is missing from these tables; in studies checked, under half for an unresolved V gene and the rest for unknown reasons. V, J and clone size were drawn from that table, and D and trimming were deduced from the DNA. The table for this sample lists over 2 million clones; around 90% of them were counted only once. The top ten clones comprise approximately 0.4% of the sample.

What the authors observed across the whole study: Compared with non-shared clonotypes, clonotypes shared by all four sorted-subset donors had higher generation probabilities. Even with the large sequencing depth, rarefaction of the sorted-subset datasets indicated that sequencing was incomplete. Pairwise subsampling led to the expectation that sequencing depth would affect the degree of clonotype sharing among donors. Sampling was restricted to blood, and TCR repertoires in tissue are likely to differ from TCR repertoires in blood. Sharing across a handful of donors was observed for approximately 5% of naive CD4, under 4% of naive CD8, around 2.5% of memory CD4, and over 0.3% of memory CD8 clonotypes. Because the study included only a small number of donors, the genetic and exposure-history diversity represented was limited. Naive subsets generally had larger estimated clonotype richness than memory subsets.

The donors were healthy, HIV-negative adults who had no recently reported acute infections or vaccinations. Every donor was a Caucasian adult residing in Nashville, Tennessee, USA. Magnetic negative selection was used to enrich CD4+ T cells, after which naive cells were positively selected on CD45RA and the negative fraction became the memory subset. Blood was obtained by leukapheresis, after which PBMCs were separated by Ficoll-Histopaque density gradient centrifugation and cryopreserved in liquid nitrogen vapor phase. Analytical flow cytometry was used to check the purity and quantity of each magnetically sorted T cell population. Each sorted fraction had its genomic DNA isolated and then quantified by UV absorbance on a Nanodrop 2000c. The sequenced material came from naive CD4+ T cells from PBMCs. The cell subset or site label of this sample denotes: CD45RA+ positively selected. The receptor was derived from a man younger than 35 in good health. Some clones in this sample may be carry-over from other donors' samples.

The CDR3 sequence is CASSTPGQGAETQYF. The nucleotides read TGTGCCAGCAGTACCCCGGGACAGGGTGCCGAGACCCAGTACTTC. Here the chain combines TRBV6-5 and TRBJ2-5; TRBD1 lines up with 9 middle nucleotides. The CDR3 spans 15 residues, from the cysteine through the phenylalanine. Here the CDR3 DNA is all that survives: 45 bases in frame from base 1. CDR1 and CDR2 were assigned from the germline V gene as MNHEY and SVGAGI. V is pruned by 5 bases and J by 5 bases, leaving 9 bases of the junction without a gene match.